The subject of this entry is one TCR beta chain. Antigen unknown. One junction end does not reproduce the germline sequence, and a read error may be involved. This entry comes from a study of tumor and adjacent non-tumor tissue in lung cancer. RNA was extracted from bulk tissue without any cell sorting. The CDR3 is 15 amino acids. CDR1 and CDR2 (germline): MGHRA, YSYEKL. The library came from three nested PCR rounds adapted from ARM-PCR protocols. TCRdb reprocessed the multiplex PCR reads with MiXCR, giving one entry per CDR3 protein. Of tens of thousands of distinct CDR3 sequences detected, less than 75% appear once; the ten largest clones hold about 18%. Study-wide findings and caveats: Top 100 clones took a larger repertoire share in normal lung.

The sequenced sample consisted of lung tumor tissue. The clonotype originates from a man between 60 and 75 years old with non-small cell lung cancer. The chain combines TRBV4-1 with TRBJ2-5; D possibly matches TRBD1 or TRBD2 (5 bases each). The CDR3 loop is CASSLGHGARETQHF. The DNA of the CDR3 is TGCGCCAGCAGCCTCGGACATGGGGCAAGGGAGACCCAGCACTTC.